These 13 T cell receptor beta chains share one sample of origin, sequenced in a study of CD8 T cells in ankylosing spondylitis (dated by TCRdb to between 2016 and 2019). Broader findings and caveats from the paper: A TCR beta motif of 7 or 8 highly homologous amino acid variants appeared characteristic of blood from ankylosing spondylitis patients.

Library construction relied on 5' RACE. The listed sequencing device is Illumina HiSeq 2500. In TCRdb, the public reads were trimmed at Q25 with fastp and aligned with MiXCR, with productive beta chains retained. CDR3 protein sequences are deduplicated, and each keeps its most common genes and DNA. For this sample the table gives just under 550,000 distinct CDR3 sequences, of which roughly 13% were detected only once. The leading ten clones occupy 6.8% of the sample. Which antigens these TCRs recognize remains unknown. Sequencing was performed on blood, either unsorted or a sorted T cell fraction (not recorded which). These TCRs come from a male donor with ankylosing spondylitis.

This clonotype was picked up many times. V gene TRBV20-1 combines with J gene TRBJ2-3; 14 bases align to TRBD2. The CDR3 spans 17 residues. CDR1 and CDR2 from the germline V gene are DFQATT and SNEGSKA (reference sequence). Trimming took 6 bases from V and 2 from J; bases not matched to a gene: 10. CDR3 DNA: TGCAGTGCCCCCGCCAGGGGACTAGCGGGAGCCACAGATACGCAGTATTTT. Residues: CSAPARGLAGATDTQYF.

This clonotype was observed a handful of times. This chain links TRBV3-1 with TRBJ1-6; no clear D gene. The germline V gene encodes CDR1 LGHDT and CDR2 YNNKEL (reference sequence). The V gene lost 2 bases and the J gene lost 17 bases, with 10 bases spanning the gap. The CDR3 has 11 residues. CDR3 residues: CASSQTGFFHF. CDR3 DNA: TGTGCCAGCAGCCAAACGGGGTTCTTCCACTTT.

This chain links TRBV20-1 with TRBJ2-7, with D maybe TRBD2 (6 bases). Germline V CDR1 and CDR2: DFQATT, SNEGSKA (reference sequence). CDR3 length equals 13 residues. V was trimmed by 3 bases and J by 1 base, leaving 10 bases between them. The CDR3 loop is CSASGGGSYEQYF. DNA for the CDR3: TGCAGTGCTAGCGGGGGTGGATCCTACGAGCAGTACTTC.

This clonotype came up a few times. The rearrangement joins TRBV28 to TRBJ2-3; possibly TRBD1 or TRBD2 for D (5 bases each). The CDR3 sequence is 16 residues long. Germline CDR1 is MDHEN and CDR2 is SYDVKM. V was pared by 6 bases and J by 4 bases, with 20 bases between. DNA of the CDR3: TGTGCCAGCAGCCTCTCGCGAGGGGTCCAATCAGATACGCAGTATTTT. Translating gives CASSLSRGVQSDTQYF.

This clonotype was seen more than once but under ten times. The chain employs TRBV3-1 and TRBJ2-2; maybe TRBD1 (5 bases). Trimming stripped 3 bases from V and 5 bases from J, with 13 bases between. The CDR3 totals 15 residues. From germline, CDR1 is LGHDT and CDR2 YNNKEL (reference sequence). In nucleotides, the CDR3 is TGTGCCAGCAGCCATCGATTCCAGGGTACCGGGGAGCTGTTTTTT. Its protein is CASSHRFQGTGELFF.

This clonotype appeared a few times. V and J are TRBV24-1 and TRBJ2-2, with D maybe TRBD2 (6 bases). Germline V gene sequence: CDR1 KGHDR, CDR2 SFDVKD. The CDR3 consists of 17 residues. Trimming took off 5 bases at V and 0 bases at J, with 15 bases between the two ends. CDR3 in DNA: TGTGCCACCAGTGCCGCTCCCGGGACTTCGAACACCGGGGAGCTGTTTTTT. This sequence encodes CATSAAPGTSNTGELFF.

This rearrangement joins TRBV6-1 to TRBJ1-1, with TRBD1 as a possible D gene (5 bases). This CDR3 has 14 residues. Between the trimmed V and J ends, which lost 7 bases and 3 bases, there was a span of 15 bases. Germline CDR1 MNHNS, CDR2 SASEGT. CDR3 coding DNA: TGTGCCAGCATTGGGTTCCAGGGCCACACTGAAGCTTTCTTT. Amino acids: CASIGFQGHTEAFF.

This clonotype was observed a few times. The chain recombines TRBV11-2 with TRBJ2-5, with 8 bases matching TRBD2. This CDR3 is built from 15 residues. V shed 5 bases, J shed 5 bases, and the junction held 10 bases outside the gene matches. Germline V CDR1 and CDR2: SGHAT, FQNNGV. CDR3 residues: CASSPIRAGAETQYF. The CDR3 DNA reads TGTGCCAGCAGCCCTATTAGAGCGGGAGCGGAGACCCAGTACTTC.

CDR3 DNA: TGTGCCAGCAGCCCTCTTTTAGTGGACACCGGGGAGCTGTTTTTT. This encodes CASSPLLVDTGELFF. J is TRBJ2-2 and V is TRBV7-2; no definite D call. Germline CDR1 is SGHTA and CDR2 is FQGNSA. CDR3 size: 15 residues. The V end lost 5 bases, the J end lost 3 bases, and 13 bases lay between the germline ends.

This clonotype was seen more than once but under ten times. The gene calls are TRBV20-1 and TRBJ2-7; D may be TRBD1 (6 bases). The CDR3 totals 15 residues. V was cut by 3 bases and J by 3 bases, with 18 bases left in between. Germline loops: CDR1 DFQATT, CDR2 SNEGSKA (reference sequence). Here the CDR3 DNA reads TGCAGTGCTAGGAGGAACCTCCACAGGGACTACGAGCAGTACTTC. Its translation is CSARRNLHRDYEQYF.

This chain links TRBV11-1 with TRBJ2-1; TRBD1 matches at 7 bases. Per germline, CDR1 SGHAT and CDR2 FQDESV (reference sequence). V dropped 3 bases and J dropped 13; count of bases not matched to a gene: 9. The CDR3 spans 13 residues. Written as DNA, the CDR3 is TGTGCCAGCAGCTTTTCTCCGGGACAGTTTCAGTTCTTC. Amino acid sequence: CASSFSPGQFQFF.

This chain links TRBV29-1 with TRBJ2-1; D may be TRBD2 (6 bases). The germline V gene encodes CDR1 SQVTM and CDR2 ANQGSEA. The CDR3 sequence is 11 residues long. The germline V and J ends were trimmed by 0 bases and 13 bases, with 10 bases remaining between them. CDR3 bases: TGCAGCGTTGAAGATCGGGGGTTCCAGTTCTTC. It yields the protein CSVEDRGFQFF.

This clonotype appeared a few times. The chain uses TRBV6-1 and TRBJ1-1; D gene ambiguous. This CDR3 is built from 10 residues. Germline-derived CDR1 and CDR2 are MNHNS and SASEGT. Trimming took off 2 bases at V and 11 bases at J, with 6 bases between the two ends. Written as DNA, the CDR3 is TGTGCCAGCAGTGAAACCGGGGCTTTCTTT. It specifies CASSETGAFF.